This T cell receptor beta chain comes out of a study of cytomegalovirus exposure and HLA in healthy donors (dated by TCRdb to 2016 to 2017). With respect to the entire study: According to a later analysis, the 120 or so validation repertoires were produced on the same platform as the approximately 610 repertoires of the first cohort. Besides the first cohort of about 730 subjects, a separate validation cohort made up of around 120 different subjects was used. To predict cytomegalovirus infection status, the study brought together high-throughput TCR immunosequencing, statistical association of individual TCRs with disease status, and machine learning. The aim of the study was to test whether cataloging public T cell receptors could identify signatures of past pathogen exposure. Findings and caveats that apply to the study as a whole: Three of the identified cytomegalovirus-associated TCR beta chains were confirmed in vitro to be specific for cytomegalovirus antigens. Most TCR sequences were seen in very few donors, while some public TCRs were found in many individuals. In both the original and validation cohorts, the classifier was reported to diagnose cytomegalovirus status with high specificity and sensitivity. In the study, about 150 TCR beta chains were listed as associated with cytomegalovirus. A later analysis had no HLA typing for the validation cohort, so co-occurrence there was scored across all 110 or so repertoires. The authors suggested that the approach could potentially be generalized to other disease states and immunological phenotypes. A later analysis found that TCRs clustered in the first cohort also tended to co-occur in the 120 or so validation repertoires, with 90% to 95% of cluster scores above 0.

Worth noting for this clone: The antigen this receptor binds is unknown. Nothing much larger sits one base from this clone, and base qualities are not available.

CDR1 and CDR2, per the germline V gene, are MDHEN and SYDVKM. V is cut by 6 bases and J by 1 base, and the space between the germline ends is 13 bases. The CDR3 numbers 15 residues from cysteine through phenylalanine. CDR3 DNA is the only sequence kept; it has 45 bases, read in frame from the first base. The library was produced with the immunoSEQ multiplex PCR assay. As for the authors' bioinformatics: A statistical classification framework was developed to diagnose cytomegalovirus status using the catalog of TCR beta chain sequences. TCRdb's version of the immuneACCESS table is confined to in-frame rearrangements and falls short of the full clone set. An unresolved V gene accounts for under half of the shortfall where checked; the remainder is of unknown origin. Clone size and V and J calls were adopted from that table, with D and trimming inferred from the DNA. Present in this sample are some 330,000 clones, 80% to 90% of which were seen just once. The top ten constitute around 0.8% of the sample.

The donors belonged to the validation cohort of around 130 subjects, which was separate from the approximately 610-subject first cohort. Recombination connected TRBV28 to TRBJ2-1; the D region possibly corresponds to TRBD2 (5 bases align). This receptor was obtained from a woman younger than 35 in good health and CMV-seronegative. Sequenced: PBMCs. The CDR3 protein is CASSNLLGSYNEQFF. The nucleotide sequence is given as TGTGCCAGCAGCAACTTACTAGGATCCTACAATGAGCAGTTCTTC.